The rows below give T cell receptor beta chains drawn from one sample of a study of T cell responses to AZD1222 COVID-19 vaccine. Some clones are missing from TCRdb's copy, which holds only in-frame ones; the method was immunoSEQ multiplex PCR. Counted here are 95,000 to 100,000 clones, about 90% occurring once; the ten biggest clones make up approximately 16%. This specimen was peripheral blood, taken on day 0 of AZD1222 vaccination. These receptor sequences come from an adult in good health. Each CDR3 is given with its conserved first and last residue. Fields, in order: D gene, clone size, V gene, J gene, CDR3 DNA, CDR3 protein. A D gene is named only where the DNA matches it firmly. Where a row states a size, it is once, few, many or the class of an expanded clone; other rows omit it.

-,-,TRBV27,TRBJ2-7,TGTGCCAGCAGTTACAGGGATGCGCTTAACTACGAGCAGTACTTC,CASSYRDALNYEQYF
-,-,TRBV5-1,TRBJ1-1,TGCGCCAGCAGCTTGGTACAGATGAACACTGAAGCTTTCTTT,CASSLVQMNTEAFF
-,-,TRBV27,TRBJ2-7,TGTGCCAGCAGTTTTCGGGACACTCGCTCCTACGAGCAGTACTTC,CASSFRDTRSYEQYF
-,-,TRBV19,TRBJ1-2,TGTGCCAGCCGACAGGATACTAACTATGGCTACACCTTC,CASRQDTNYGYTF
-,-,TRBV5-4,TRBJ2-7,TGTGCCAGCAGCTTGAGCACAGGGAGCACCTACGAGCAGTACTTC,CASSLSTGSTYEQYF
TRBD2,-,TRBV10-3,TRBJ2-1,TGTGCCATCAGTGAGCCCCAGGGACTAGCGACTACCGGGCAGTTCTTC,CAISEPQGLATTGQFF
-,-,TRBV9,TRBJ1-3,TGTGCCAGCAGCCCCCCAACAGGGTGGGGAAACACCATATATTTT,CASSPPTGWGNTIYF
-,-,TRBV10-2,TRBJ2-7,TGCGCCAGCAGTGATGAGGGCTACGAGCAGTACTTC,CASSDEGYEQYF
TRBD2,-,TRBV5-4,TRBJ2-1,TGTGCCAGCAGCGTGACTAGCGGGAACTACAATGAGCAGTTCTTC,CASSVTSGNYNEQFF
-,-,TRBV29-1,TRBJ1-2,TGCAGCTCCCAAACTGGGCAGGAGCATGGCTACACCTTC,CSSQTGQEHGYTF
TRBD2,-,TRBV30,TRBJ2-1,TGTGCCTGCCGAGGACTAGACTACTACAATGAGCAGTTCTTC,CACRGLDYYNEQFF
-,-,TRBV19,TRBJ1-1,TGTGCCAGTAGTGAAGGGGCCCTCACAGGGGCTTTCTTT,CASSEGALTGAFF
-,few,TRBV5-1,TRBJ2-2,TGCGCCAGCAGATTCGGGACATTGAACACCGGGGAGCTGTTTTTT,CASRFGTLNTGELFF
TRBD1,-,TRBV30,TRBJ1-5,TGTGCCTGGAGTGAGGGCAGGGGGCGTCAGCCCCAGCATTTT,CAWSEGRGRQPQHF
-,-,TRBV7-8,TRBJ2-1,TGTGCCAGCAGCTTAGAACGGTACAATGAGCAGTTCTTC,CASSLERYNEQFF